These 5 T cell receptor beta chains were all obtained from the same sample, sequenced in a study of control samples from healthy donors and cancer patients. Method: immunoSEQ multiplex PCR; TCRdb's copy keeps in-frame clones and lacks some. This sample has 140,000 to 150,000 clones, with 89% found just once. The sample consisted of blood. These receptors were obtained from a man aged 25 to 45 in good health.

The chain is built from TRBV6-5 and TRBJ2-1; either TRBD1 or TRBD2 may supply D (5 bases each). Trimming took off 6 bases at V and 4 bases at J, with 13 bases between the two ends. Germline lookup yields CDR1 MNHEY and CDR2 SVGAGI. The CDR3 is made up of 14 amino acids. The CDR3: CASRGTGSYNEQFF. The CDR3 DNA reads as TGTGCCAGCAGAGGGACGGGGAGTTACAATGAGCAGTTCTTC.

This sequence joins TRBV7-9 and TRBJ1-1; TRBD1 is a possible D gene (5 bases). CDR1 is SEHNR, CDR2 FQNEAQ, per germline (reference sequence). V dropped 1 base and J dropped 5 bases, with 11 bases sitting between them. CDR3 length: 14 residues. CDR3 nucleotides: TGTGCCAGCAGCTTAGGTCAGGGATCGACTGAAGCTTTCTTT. It yields the protein CASSLGQGSTEAFF.

This chain joins TRBV5-6 and TRBJ1-4; D gene ambiguous. The CDR3 sequence is 13 residues long. V lost 0 bases and J lost 5, with 5 bases in between. Germline V gives CDR1 SGHDT, CDR2 YYEEEE. The CDR3 nucleotides read TGTGCCAGCAGCTTGGTGGAAAATGAAAAACTGTTTTTT. This gives the protein CASSLVENEKLFF.

As concerns this clone: At one end, the junction sequence differs from germline, possibly due to a read error. This chain links TRBV5-1 with TRBJ1-2; 11 positions match TRBD1. The CDR3 totals 13 residues. Per the germline V gene, CDR1 is SGHRS and CDR2 is YFSETQ. The CDR3 region has the DNA TGTGCCAGCAGATCGGGACAGGGGGATGGCTACACCTTC. It is translated as CASRSGQGDGYTF.

This chain connects TRBV2 to TRBJ1-1; D ambiguous. This CDR3 contains 13 residues. Germline V gene lookup returns CDR1 SNHLY and CDR2 FYNNEI. Trimming removed 5 bases at V and 5 bases at J, with 12 bases between. The CDR3 region is CASSLLGNTEAFF. The CDR3 DNA reads as TGTGCCAGCAGTCTTTTAGGTAATACTGAAGCTTTCTTT.